The source of this T cell receptor (beta chain) is a study of siplizumab effects on memory and regulatory T cells (dated by TCRdb to between 2019 and 2020). General notes on the study: The study looked at the effect of siplizumab, an anti-CD2 antibody, on alloreactive T-cell subsets in allogeneic mixed lymphocyte reactions made from human PBMCs. Results the study describes overall, beyond this receptor: About 75-97% of proliferating CD4+ or CD8+ clones could not be given a naive or memory phenotype. Whether proliferating Tregs from siplizumab cultures actually had suppressive function was not functionally confirmed. Because sequences below about 10^-5 frequency were poorly captured, only a minor fraction of alloreactive clones could be mapped to unstimulated subsets. In reactions with siplizumab, an average of approximately 70% of mappable alloreactive CD4+ clones were Treg-derived, compared with roughly 27% in control reactions. Siplizumab significantly lowered the cumulative frequency of alloreactive sequences that could be traced to unstimulated CD4+ memory T cells. Unstimulated naive T cells appeared more diverse than memory T cells, and naive cells seemed to contribute substantially to the alloresponse.

Libraries were made using the immunoSEQ multiplex PCR assay. About 10^5 TCR templates per sample were assayed by the deep sequencing platform. Genomic DNA extracted from sorted T cells was used for TCRbeta CDR3 sequencing. The original pipeline was this. The R programming language was used for clonal analysis of the TCRbeta CDR3 data. Alloreactive CD4+ and CD8+ clones were identified by comparing unstimulated samples to CFSE-low samples taken after the reaction. By matching sequences to the repertoires of sorted unstimulated Treg and non-Treg cells, each alloreactive CD4+ clone was assigned a regulatory or non-regulatory origin. TCRdb stores this immuneACCESS table with in-frame sequences only. Part of the clones is absent; in the studies checked, under half of the shortfall reflects unresolved V genes, and no reason is known for the rest. The D gene and trimming were derived from the DNA, and the V and J assignments and clone size from that table. This sample comprises tens of thousands of clones, about 96% of them detected only once. The top ten hold around 0.086% of the sample.

The CDR3, from cysteine to phenylalanine, totals 17 residues. Of all the DNA, just the CDR3 is kept, 51 bases in frame from base 1. In a few donor pairs, further sequencing was done on unstimulated CD8+ naive, CD4+ memory, CD8+ TEMRA, CD4+ naive and CD8+ effector memory subsets. TCRbeta CDR3 sequencing was performed on sorted unstimulated T cells and on proliferating T cells recovered from mixed lymphocyte reactions. Fresh whole blood from more than 8 HLA-typed healthy donors was used as the source from which PBMCs were isolated. Turning to this clone: Its specific antigen is unknown. Base qualities are not provided; no much larger clone lies one nucleotide away.

Recombination connected TRBV21-1 to TRBJ2-7; the table's D call, TRBD2, has no DNA check behind it. TRBV21-1 represents a pseudogene. The sequence was obtained from a human donor in good health. Sequencing was carried out using naive CD8+ T cells sorted from blood. Explained via the paper, the cell subset or site label denotes: unstimulated naive T cells. The encoded CDR3 is CASSNKGLAGGNYEQYF. The nucleotide sequence is given as TGTGCCAGCAGCAATAAGGGACTAGCGGGGGGCAACTACGAGCAGTACTTC.